These 9 T cell receptor beta chains were sequenced from one sample in a study of OX40 agonist ivuxolimab in advanced cancers. Sequenced by immunoSEQ multiplex PCR; TCRdb stores in-frame clones only, minus some. Among roughly 120,000 clones, 80% to 95% were seen once, and the ten largest hold roughly 0.85%. The sequences come from CD4+ or CD8+ T cells sorted from blood, collected in a trial of the OX40 agonist ivuxolimab. The receptors were sampled from an adult with an advanced solid tumor such as melanoma, head and neck, liver or kidney cancer.

The gene calls are TRBV19 and TRBJ2-3; TRBD2 matches at 12 bases. The germline CDR1 and CDR2 sequences are LNHDA and SQIVND (reference sequence). The CDR3 is 16 amino acids. Unmatched junction bases numbered 4, after V lost 6 bases and J lost 0 bases. DNA for the CDR3: TGTGCCAGTAGGTCTAGCGGGGGGGCTAGCACAGATACGCAGTATTTT. Residues: CASRSSGGASTDTQYF. Supplemented by reference TRBV19 and TRBJ2-3, the full variable domain reads DGGITQSPKYLFRKEGQNVTLSCEQNLNHDAMYWYRQDPGQGLRLIYYSQIVNDFQKGDIAEGYSVSREKKESFPLTVTSAQKNPTAFYLCASRSSGGASTDTQYFGPGTRLTVL.

The chain recombines TRBV6-6 with TRBJ1-5, with unresolved D. V dropped 6 bases and J dropped 5 bases, with 8 bases sitting between them. Germline values: CDR1 MNHNY, CDR2 SVGAGI (reference sequence). CDR3 length: 12 residues. CDR3 bases: TGTGCCAGCAGAACCTCGGATCAGCCCCAGCATTTT. It encodes CASRTSDQPQHF.

The V and J genes are TRBV5-1 and TRBJ2-7; D call uncertain. CDR1 and CDR2 (germline): SGHRS, YFSETQ. This CDR3 comprises 18 residues. V was clipped by 1 base and J by 0 bases, with 20 bases between them. The DNA for the CDR3 is TGCGCCAGCAGCTTGTCTACGTATTCGGAGACGATCTCCTACGAGCAGTACTTC. Its protein product is CASSLSTYSETISYEQYF.

The V gene is TRBV19, the J gene TRBJ2-5; the match to TRBD2 covers 7 bases. With 5 bases clipped from V and 5 bases from J, the junction kept 5 bases outside the gene matches. Germline assignment: CDR1 LNHDA and CDR2 SQIVND (reference sequence). The CDR3 contains 13 residues. CDR3 coding DNA: TGTGCCAGTAGTGGACTAGAACAGGAGACCCAGTACTTC. Its protein product is CASSGLEQETQYF.

This chain connects TRBV4-3 to TRBJ2-7; no clear D. Deletions cut 1 base from V and 3 bases from J, with 13 bases between. The CDR3 extends over 15 amino acids. Looked up from germline, CDR1 is LGHNA and CDR2 is YSLEER. Here the CDR3 reads CASSQAAETNYEQYF. The CDR3 coding sequence is TGCGCCAGCAGCCAAGCCGCAGAGACCAACTACGAGCAGTACTTC.

This chain's CDR3 is CAWSVLGRLNYGYTF. Written as DNA, the CDR3 is TGTGCCTGGAGTGTGTTGGGCCGTCTTAACTATGGCTACACCTTC. The chain has TRBV30 and TRBJ1-2; D ambiguous. The CDR3 is 15 residues long. Germline values: CDR1 GTSNPN, CDR2 SVGIG (reference sequence). The V end was cut by 0 bases, the J end by 1 base, with 12 bases between.

The genes are TRBV10-3 and TRBJ2-7; D call uncertain. Looked up from germline, CDR1 is ENHRY and CDR2 is SYGVKD. CDR3 length: 12 amino acids. V lost 6 bases and J 2 bases, leaving 8 bases between the germline ends. DNA of the CDR3: TGTGCCATCAGCGACGCTCCCTACGAGCAGTACTTC. Its translation is CAISDAPYEQYF.

This chain joins TRBV18 and TRBJ1-3; TRBD1 matches 8 bases. The length of the CDR3 is 17 residues. The V and J ends lost 6 bases and 4 bases, in that order; junction bases with no gene match: 14. CDR1 and CDR2 from the germline V gene are KGHSH and LQKENI. The CDR3 bases are TGTGCCAGCTCCCTCCTGGGACAGGACCCCATAGGAAACACCATATATTTT. Translation: CASSLLGQDPIGNTIYF.

V and J are TRBV7-9 and TRBJ2-7; perhaps TRBD1 as D (5 bases). CDR1 and CDR2 from the germline V gene are SEHNR and FQNEAQ (reference sequence). The V end lost 4 bases, the J end lost 3 bases, and 13 bases lay between the germline ends. The CDR3 totals 14 residues. CDR3 DNA: TGTGCCAGCAGCTCGCCGACAGCCCACTACGAGCAGTACTTC. It encodes CASSSPTAHYEQYF.